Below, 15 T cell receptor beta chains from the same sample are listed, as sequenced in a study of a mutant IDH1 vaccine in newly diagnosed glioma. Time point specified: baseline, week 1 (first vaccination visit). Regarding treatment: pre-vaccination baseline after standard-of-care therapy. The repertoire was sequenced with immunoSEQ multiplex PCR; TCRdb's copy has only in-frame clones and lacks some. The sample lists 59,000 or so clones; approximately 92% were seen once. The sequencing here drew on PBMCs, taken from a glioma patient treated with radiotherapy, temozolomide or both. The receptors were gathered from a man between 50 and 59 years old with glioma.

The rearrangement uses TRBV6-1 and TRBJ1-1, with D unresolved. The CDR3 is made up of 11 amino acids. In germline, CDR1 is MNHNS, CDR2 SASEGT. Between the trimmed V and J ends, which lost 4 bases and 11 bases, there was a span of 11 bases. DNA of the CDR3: TGTGCCAGCAGTGGACCTTGGTCGGCTTTCTTT. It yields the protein CASSGPWSAFF.

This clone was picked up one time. CDR3 DNA: TGTGCCAGCAGCTTGGATGGGACTAACTATGGCTACACCTTC. Its translation is CASSLDGTNYGYTF. This chain links TRBV11-2 with TRBJ1-2; D is uncertain. Germline values: CDR1 SGHAT, CDR2 FQNNGV. Trimming took 3 bases from V and 0 from J, leaving 8 bases between them. The length of the CDR3 is 14 residues.

CDR3 loop: CASGSVSSTTDTQYF. DNA of the CDR3: TGTGCCAGCGGATCGGTCAGTAGTACTACGGATACGCAGTATTTT. This chain connects TRBV18 to TRBJ2-3; D remains unclear. V dropped 8 bases and J dropped 6 bases, with 21 bases sitting between them. Per the germline V gene, CDR1 is KGHSH and CDR2 is LQKENI. This CDR3 contains 15 residues. Full variable domain (rest looked up from reference TRBV18 and TRBJ2-3): NAGVMQNPRHLVRRRGQEARLRCSPMKGHSHVYWYRQLPEEGLKFMVYLQKENIIDESGMPKERFSAEFPKEGPSILRIQQVVRGDSAAYFCASGSVSSTTDTQYFGPGTRLTVL.

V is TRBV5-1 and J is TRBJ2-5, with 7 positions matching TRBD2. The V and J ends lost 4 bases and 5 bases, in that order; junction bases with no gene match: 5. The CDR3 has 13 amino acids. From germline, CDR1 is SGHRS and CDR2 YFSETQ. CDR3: CASSSGTSETQYF. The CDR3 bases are TGCGCCAGCAGCAGCGGGACGAGTGAGACCCAGTACTTC.

The CDR3 protein is CASSLLFFSGQGISEQFF. The CDR3 DNA follows: TGTGCCAGCAGTTTACTATTTTTTTCGGGACAGGGGATCAGTGAGCAGTTCTTC. J is TRBJ2-1 and V is TRBV28; TRBD1 aligns across 10 bases. V was clipped by 2 bases and J by 9 bases; unmatched bases: 16. Germline CDR1 MDHEN, CDR2 SYDVKM. This CDR3 spans 18 amino acids.

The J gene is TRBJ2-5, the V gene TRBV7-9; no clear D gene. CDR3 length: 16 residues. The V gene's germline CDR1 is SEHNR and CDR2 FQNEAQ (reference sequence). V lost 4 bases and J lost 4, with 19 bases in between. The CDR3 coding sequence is TGTGCCAGCAGCTCCTTTTACGGCCAGGTCCGAGAGACCCAGTACTTC. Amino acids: CASSSFYGQVRETQYF.

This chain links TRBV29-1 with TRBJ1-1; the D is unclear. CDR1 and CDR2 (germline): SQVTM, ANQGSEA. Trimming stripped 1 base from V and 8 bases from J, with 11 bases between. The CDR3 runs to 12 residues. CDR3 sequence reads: CSVEVPPTEAFF. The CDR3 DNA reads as TGCAGCGTTGAAGTTCCACCAACCGAAGCTTTCTTT. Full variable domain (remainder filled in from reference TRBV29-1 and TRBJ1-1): SAVISQKPSRDICQRGTSLTIQCQVDSQVTMMFWYRQQPGQSLTLIATANQGSEATYESGFVIDKFPISRPNLTFSTLTVSNMSPEDSSIYLCSVEVPPTEAFFGQGTRLTVV.

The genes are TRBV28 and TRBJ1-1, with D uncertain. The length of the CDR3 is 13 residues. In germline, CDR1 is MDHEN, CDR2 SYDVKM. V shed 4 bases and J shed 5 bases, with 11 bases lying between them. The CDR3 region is CASSWVVGTEAFF. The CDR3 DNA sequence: TGTGCCAGCAGTTGGGTCGTGGGGACTGAAGCTTTCTTT. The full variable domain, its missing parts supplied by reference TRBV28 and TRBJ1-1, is DVKVTQSSRYLVKRTGEKVFLECVQDMDHENMFWYRQDPGLGLRLIYFSYDVKMKEKGDIPEGYSVSREKKERFSLILESASTNQTSMYLCASSWVVGTEAFFGQGTRLTVV.

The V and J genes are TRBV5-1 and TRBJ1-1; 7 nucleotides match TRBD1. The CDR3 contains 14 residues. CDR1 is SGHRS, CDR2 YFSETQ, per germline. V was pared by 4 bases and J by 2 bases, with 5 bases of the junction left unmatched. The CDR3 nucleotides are TGCGCCAGCAGCCCAACAGGGGCTAACACTGAAGCTTTCTTT. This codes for CASSPTGANTEAFF. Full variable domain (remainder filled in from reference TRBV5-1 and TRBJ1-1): KAGVTQTPRYLIKTRGQQVTLSCSPISGHRSVSWYQQTPGQGLQFLFEYFSETQRNKGNFPGRFSGRQFSNSRSEMNVSTLELGDSALYLCASSPTGANTEAFFGQGTRLTVV.

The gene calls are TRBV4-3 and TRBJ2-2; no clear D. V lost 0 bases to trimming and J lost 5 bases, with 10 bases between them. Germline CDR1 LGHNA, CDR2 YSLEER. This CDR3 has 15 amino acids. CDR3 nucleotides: TGCGCCAGCAGCCAAGAATTTTCTCGAACCGGGGAGCTGTTTTTT. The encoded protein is CASSQEFSRTGELFF.

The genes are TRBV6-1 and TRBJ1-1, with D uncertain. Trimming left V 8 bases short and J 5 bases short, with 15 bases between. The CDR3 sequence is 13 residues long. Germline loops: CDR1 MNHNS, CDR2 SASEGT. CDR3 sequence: CASLDGWGTEAFF. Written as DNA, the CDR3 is TGTGCCAGCTTAGACGGGTGGGGAACTGAAGCTTTCTTT.

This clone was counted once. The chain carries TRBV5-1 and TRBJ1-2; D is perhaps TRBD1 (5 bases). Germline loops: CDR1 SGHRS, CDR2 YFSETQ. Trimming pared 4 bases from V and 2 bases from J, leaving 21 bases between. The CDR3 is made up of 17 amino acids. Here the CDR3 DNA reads TGCGCCAGCAGCCTGAAACGAAGTGGAGGGGACAACTATGGCTACACCTTC. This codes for CASSLKRSGGDNYGYTF.

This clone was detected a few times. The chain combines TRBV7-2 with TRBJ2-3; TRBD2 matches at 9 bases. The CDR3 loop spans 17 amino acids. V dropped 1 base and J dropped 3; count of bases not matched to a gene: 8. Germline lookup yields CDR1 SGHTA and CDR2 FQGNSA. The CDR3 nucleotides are TGTGCCAGCAGCTTAGTTCCCCTAGCGGGGAAGACAGATACGCAGTATTTT. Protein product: CASSLVPLAGKTDTQYF.

The CDR3 sequence: CASSLSTAGTGSTEAFF. CDR3 sequence (DNA): TGCGCCAGCAGCTTGTCCACTGCCGGGACAGGGAGCACTGAAGCTTTCTTT. The V gene is TRBV5-1, the J gene TRBJ1-1; 9 bases match TRBD1. V was clipped by 1 base and J by 4 bases; unmatched bases: 11. The germline V gene encodes CDR1 SGHRS and CDR2 YFSETQ. This CDR3 has 17 residues.

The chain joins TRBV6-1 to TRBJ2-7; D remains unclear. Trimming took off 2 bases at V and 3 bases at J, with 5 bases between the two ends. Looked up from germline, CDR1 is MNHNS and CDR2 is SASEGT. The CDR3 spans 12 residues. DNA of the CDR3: TGTGCCAGCAGTGAAAGGGACTACGAGCAGTACTTC. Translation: CASSERDYEQYF.